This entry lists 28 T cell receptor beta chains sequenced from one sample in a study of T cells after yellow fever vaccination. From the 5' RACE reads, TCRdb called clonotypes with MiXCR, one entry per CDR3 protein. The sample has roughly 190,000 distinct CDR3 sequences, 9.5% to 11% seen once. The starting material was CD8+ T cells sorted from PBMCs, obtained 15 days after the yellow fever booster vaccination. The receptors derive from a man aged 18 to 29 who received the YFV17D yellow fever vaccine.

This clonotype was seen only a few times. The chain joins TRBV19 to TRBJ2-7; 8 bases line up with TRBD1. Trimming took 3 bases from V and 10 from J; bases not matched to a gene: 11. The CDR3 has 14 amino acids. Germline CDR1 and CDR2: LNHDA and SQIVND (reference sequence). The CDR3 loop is CASSIFSGGEEQYF. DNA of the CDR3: TGTGCCAGTAGTATTTTTTCAGGGGGCGAGGAACAGTACTTC.

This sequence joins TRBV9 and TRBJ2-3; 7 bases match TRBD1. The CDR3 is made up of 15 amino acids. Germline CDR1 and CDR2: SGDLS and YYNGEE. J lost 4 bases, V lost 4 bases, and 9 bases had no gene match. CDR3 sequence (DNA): TGTGCCAGCAGCTCCGGCAGGGGGAGCCCAGATACGCAGTATTTT. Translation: CASSSGRGSPDTQYF.

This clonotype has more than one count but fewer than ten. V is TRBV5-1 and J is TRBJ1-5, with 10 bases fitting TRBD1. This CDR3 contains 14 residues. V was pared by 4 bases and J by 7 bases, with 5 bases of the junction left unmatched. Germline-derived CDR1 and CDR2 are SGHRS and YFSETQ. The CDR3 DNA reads TGCGCCAGCAGCACCGGGACAGGGGCCCAGCCCCAGCATTTT. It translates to CASSTGTGAQPQHF.

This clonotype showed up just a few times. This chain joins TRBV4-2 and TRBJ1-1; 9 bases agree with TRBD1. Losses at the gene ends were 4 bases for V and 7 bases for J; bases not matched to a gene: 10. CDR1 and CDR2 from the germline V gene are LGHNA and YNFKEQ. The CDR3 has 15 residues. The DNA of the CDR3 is TGTGCCAGCAGCCGCGTCCCGACAGGGGGTCTTGAAGCTTTCTTT. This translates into CASSRVPTGGLEAFF.

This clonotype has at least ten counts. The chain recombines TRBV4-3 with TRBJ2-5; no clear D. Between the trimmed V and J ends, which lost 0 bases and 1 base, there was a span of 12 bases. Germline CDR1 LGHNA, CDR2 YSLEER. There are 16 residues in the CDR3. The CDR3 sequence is CASSQEGPGAQETQYF. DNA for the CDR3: TGCGCCAGCAGCCAAGAAGGGCCAGGAGCCCAAGAGACCCAGTACTTC.

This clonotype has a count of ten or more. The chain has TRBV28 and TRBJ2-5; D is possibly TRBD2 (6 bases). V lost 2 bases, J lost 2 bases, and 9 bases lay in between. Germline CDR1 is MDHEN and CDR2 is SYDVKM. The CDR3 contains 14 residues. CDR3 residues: CASSLLANQETQYF. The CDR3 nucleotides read TGTGCCAGCAGTTTACTAGCGAATCAAGAGACCCAGTACTTC.

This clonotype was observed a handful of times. The CDR3 DNA reads TGTGCCAGCAGCCAGGGGGTGAGCACAGATACGCAGTATTTT. Amino acids: CASSQGVSTDTQYF. V and J are TRBV3-1 and TRBJ2-3; D possibly uses TRBD1 or TRBD2 (5 bases each). This CDR3 comprises 14 residues. The germline V gene has CDR1 LGHDT and CDR2 YNNKEL (reference sequence). Trimming left V 3 bases short and J 0 bases short, with 7 bases between.

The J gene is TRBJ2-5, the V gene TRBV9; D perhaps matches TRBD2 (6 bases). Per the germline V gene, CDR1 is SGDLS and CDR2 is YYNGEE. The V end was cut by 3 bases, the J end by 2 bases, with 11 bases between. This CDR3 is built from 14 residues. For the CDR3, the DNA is TGTGCCAGCAGCGCATGGGACTTACAAGAGACCCAGTACTTC. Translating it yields CASSAWDLQETQYF.

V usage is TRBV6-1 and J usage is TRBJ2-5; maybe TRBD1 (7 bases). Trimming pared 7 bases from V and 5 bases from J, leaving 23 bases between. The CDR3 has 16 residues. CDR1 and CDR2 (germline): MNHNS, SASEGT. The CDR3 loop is CASIGMAGQTWETQYF. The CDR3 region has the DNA TGTGCCAGCATAGGAATGGCGGGACAGACGTGGGAGACCCAGTACTTC.

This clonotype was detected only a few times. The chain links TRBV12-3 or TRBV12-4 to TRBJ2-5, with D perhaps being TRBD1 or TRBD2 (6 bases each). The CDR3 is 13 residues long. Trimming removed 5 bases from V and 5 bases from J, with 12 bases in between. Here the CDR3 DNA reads TGTGCCAGCAGTCTAACAGGGAGGGAGACCCAGTACTTC. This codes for CASSLTGRETQYF.

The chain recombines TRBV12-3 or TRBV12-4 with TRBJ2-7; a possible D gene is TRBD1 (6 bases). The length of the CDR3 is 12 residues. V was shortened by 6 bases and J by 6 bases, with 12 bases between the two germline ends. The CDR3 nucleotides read TGTGCCAGCAGAACAGGGAGTGGCGAGCAGTACTTC. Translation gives CASRTGSGEQYF.

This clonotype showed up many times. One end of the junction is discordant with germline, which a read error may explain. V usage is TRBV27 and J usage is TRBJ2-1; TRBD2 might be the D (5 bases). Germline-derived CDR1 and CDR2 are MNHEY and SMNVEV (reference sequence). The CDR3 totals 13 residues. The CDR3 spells CASSQTGGNEQFF. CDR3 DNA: TGCGCCAGCAGCCAGACCGGCGGGAATGAGCAGTTCTTC.

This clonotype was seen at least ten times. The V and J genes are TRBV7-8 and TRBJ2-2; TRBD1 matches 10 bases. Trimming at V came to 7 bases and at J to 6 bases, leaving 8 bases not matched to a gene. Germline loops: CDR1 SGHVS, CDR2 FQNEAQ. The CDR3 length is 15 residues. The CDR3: CASTFGTGAAGELFF. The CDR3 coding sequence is TGTGCCAGCACCTTCGGGACAGGGGCTGCCGGGGAGCTGTTTTTT.

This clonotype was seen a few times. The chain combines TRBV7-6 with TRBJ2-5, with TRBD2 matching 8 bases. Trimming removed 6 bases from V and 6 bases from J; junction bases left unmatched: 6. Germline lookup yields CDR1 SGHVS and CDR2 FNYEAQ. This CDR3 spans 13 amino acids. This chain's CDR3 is CASSPGLEKTQYF. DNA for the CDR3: TGTGCCAGCAGTCCGGGACTAGAAAAGACCCAGTACTTC.

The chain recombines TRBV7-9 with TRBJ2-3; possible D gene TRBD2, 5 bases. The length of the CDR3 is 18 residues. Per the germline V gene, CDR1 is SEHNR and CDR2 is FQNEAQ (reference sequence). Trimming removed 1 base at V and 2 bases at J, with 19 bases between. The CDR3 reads CASSLGGSGSSFTDTQYF. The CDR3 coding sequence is TGTGCCAGCAGCTTAGGAGGGTCCGGCTCCTCTTTCACAGATACGCAGTATTTT.

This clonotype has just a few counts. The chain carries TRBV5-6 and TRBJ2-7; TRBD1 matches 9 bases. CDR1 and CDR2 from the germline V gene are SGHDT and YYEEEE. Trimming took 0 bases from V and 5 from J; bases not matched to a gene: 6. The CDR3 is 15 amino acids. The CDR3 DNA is TGTGCCAGCAGCTTGGAGGGGACAGGGATCAACGAGCAGTACGTC. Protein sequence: CASSLEGTGINEQYV.

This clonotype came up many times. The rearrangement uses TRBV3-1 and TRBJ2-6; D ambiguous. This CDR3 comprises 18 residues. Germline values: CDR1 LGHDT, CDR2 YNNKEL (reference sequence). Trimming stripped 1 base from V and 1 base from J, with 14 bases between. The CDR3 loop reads CASSQGPVRSSGANVLTF. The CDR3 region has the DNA TGTGCCAGCAGCCAAGGACCAGTACGAAGTTCTGGGGCCAACGTCCTGACTTTC.

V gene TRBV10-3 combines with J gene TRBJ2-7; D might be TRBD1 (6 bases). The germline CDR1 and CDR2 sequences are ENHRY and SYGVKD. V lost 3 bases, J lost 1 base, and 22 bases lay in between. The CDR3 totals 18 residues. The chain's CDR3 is CAISEILSPGTGSYEQYF. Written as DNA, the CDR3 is TGTGCCATCAGTGAAATCCTTTCTCCGGGAACAGGGTCCTACGAGCAGTACTTC.

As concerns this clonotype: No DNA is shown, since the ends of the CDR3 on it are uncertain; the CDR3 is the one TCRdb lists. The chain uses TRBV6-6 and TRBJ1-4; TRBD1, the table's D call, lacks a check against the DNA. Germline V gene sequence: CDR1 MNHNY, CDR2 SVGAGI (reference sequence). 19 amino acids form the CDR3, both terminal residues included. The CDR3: CASSHSLQGTATNEKLFFF.

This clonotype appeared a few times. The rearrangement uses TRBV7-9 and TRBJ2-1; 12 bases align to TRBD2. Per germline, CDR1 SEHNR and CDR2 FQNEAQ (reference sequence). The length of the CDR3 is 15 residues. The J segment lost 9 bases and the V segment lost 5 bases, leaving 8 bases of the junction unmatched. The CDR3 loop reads CASSGPSGGAVEQFF. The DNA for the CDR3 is TGTGCCAGCAGCGGTCCTAGCGGGGGGGCCGTTGAGCAGTTCTTC. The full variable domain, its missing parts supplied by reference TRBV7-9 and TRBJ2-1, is DTGVSQNPRHKITKRGQNVTFRCDPISEHNRLYWYRQTLGQGPEFLTYFQNEAQLEKSRLLSDRFSAERPKGSFSTLEIQRTEQGDSAMYLCASSGPSGGAVEQFFGPGTRLTVL.

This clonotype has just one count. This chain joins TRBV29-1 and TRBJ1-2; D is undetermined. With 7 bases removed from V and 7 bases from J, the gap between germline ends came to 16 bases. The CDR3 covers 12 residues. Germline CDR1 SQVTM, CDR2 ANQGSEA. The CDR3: CSAEGPEGGYTF. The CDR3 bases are TGCAGCGCCGAGGGTCCCGAGGGTGGCTACACCTTC.

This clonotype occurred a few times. The CDR3 is CASQLHLQGATNEQFF. The CDR3 coding sequence is TGCGCCAGCCAGCTTCATCTACAGGGGGCAACCAATGAGCAGTTCTTC. The chain joins TRBV5-1 to TRBJ2-1; 9 nucleotides match TRBD1. Trimming cost V 7 bases and J 6 bases; bases outside gene matches: 14. The CDR3 is 16 amino acids. Germline loops: CDR1 SGHRS, CDR2 YFSETQ.

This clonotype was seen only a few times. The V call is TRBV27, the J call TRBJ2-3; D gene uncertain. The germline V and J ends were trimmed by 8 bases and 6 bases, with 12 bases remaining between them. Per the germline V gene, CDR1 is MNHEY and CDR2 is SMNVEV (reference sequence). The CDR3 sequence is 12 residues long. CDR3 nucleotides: TGTGCCAGCTGGCGGCCTTCGGATACGCAGTATTTT. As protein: CASWRPSDTQYF.

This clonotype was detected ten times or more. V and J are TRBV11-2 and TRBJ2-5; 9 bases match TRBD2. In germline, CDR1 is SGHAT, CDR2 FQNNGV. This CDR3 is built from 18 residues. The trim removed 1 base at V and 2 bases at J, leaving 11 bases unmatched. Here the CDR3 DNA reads TGTGCCAGCAGCTTAGTTTGGTCGTCTAGCGGGGAACAAGAGACCCAGTACTTC. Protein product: CASSLVWSSSGEQETQYF. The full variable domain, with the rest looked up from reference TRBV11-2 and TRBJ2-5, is EAGVAQSPRYKIIEKRQSVAFWCNPISGHATLYWYQQILGQGPKLLIQFQNNGVVDDSQLPKDRFSAERLKGVDSTLKIQPAKLEDSAVYLCASSLVWSSSGEQETQYFGPGTRLLVL.

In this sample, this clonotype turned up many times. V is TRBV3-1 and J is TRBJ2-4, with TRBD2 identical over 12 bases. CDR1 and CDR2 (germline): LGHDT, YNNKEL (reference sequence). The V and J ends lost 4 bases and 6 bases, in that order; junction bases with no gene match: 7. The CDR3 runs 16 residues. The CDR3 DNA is TGTGCCAGCAGCCCGCAGACTAGCGGGGGATCAAACATTCAGTACTTC. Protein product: CASSPQTSGGSNIQYF.

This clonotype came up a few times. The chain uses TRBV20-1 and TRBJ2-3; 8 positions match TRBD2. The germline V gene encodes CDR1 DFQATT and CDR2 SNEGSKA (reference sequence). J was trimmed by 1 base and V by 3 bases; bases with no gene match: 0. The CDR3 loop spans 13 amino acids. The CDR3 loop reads CSARGLGTDTQYF. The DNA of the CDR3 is TGCAGTGCTAGGGGACTAGGCACAGATACGCAGTATTTT.

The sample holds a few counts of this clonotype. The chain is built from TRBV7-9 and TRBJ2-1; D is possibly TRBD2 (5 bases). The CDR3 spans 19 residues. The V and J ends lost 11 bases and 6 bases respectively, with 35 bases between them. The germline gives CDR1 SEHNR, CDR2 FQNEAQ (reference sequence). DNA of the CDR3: TGTGCCTTACCCTTGGGTGGTAGCGACTTGGGATTTCGTCCCAATGAGCAGTTCTTC. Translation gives CALPLGGSDLGFRPNEQFF. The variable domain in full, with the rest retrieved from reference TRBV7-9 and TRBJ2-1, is DTGVSQNPRHKITKRGQNVTFRCDPISEHNRLYWYRQTLGQGPEFLTYFQNEAQLEKSRLLSDRFSAERPKGSFSTLEIQRTEQGDSAMYLCALPLGGSDLGFRPNEQFFGPGTRLTVL.

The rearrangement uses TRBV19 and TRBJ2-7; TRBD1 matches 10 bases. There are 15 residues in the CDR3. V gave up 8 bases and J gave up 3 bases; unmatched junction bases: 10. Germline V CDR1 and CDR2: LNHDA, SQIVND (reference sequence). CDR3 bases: TGTGCCAGTCGACCCTCCGGGACAGGGGTCTACGAGCAGTACTTC. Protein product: CASRPSGTGVYEQYF.